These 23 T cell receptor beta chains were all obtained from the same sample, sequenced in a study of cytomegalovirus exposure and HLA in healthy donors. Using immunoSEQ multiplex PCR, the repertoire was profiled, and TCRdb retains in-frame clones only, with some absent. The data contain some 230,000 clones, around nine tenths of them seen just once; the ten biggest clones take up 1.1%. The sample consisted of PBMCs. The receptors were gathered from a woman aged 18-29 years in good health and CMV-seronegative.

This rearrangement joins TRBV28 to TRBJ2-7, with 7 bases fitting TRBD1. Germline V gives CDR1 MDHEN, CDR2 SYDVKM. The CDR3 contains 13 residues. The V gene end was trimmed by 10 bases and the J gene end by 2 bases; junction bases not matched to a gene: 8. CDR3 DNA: TGTGCCACTTCGACAGGGTCGACCTACGAGCAGTACTTC. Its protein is CATSTGSTYEQYF.

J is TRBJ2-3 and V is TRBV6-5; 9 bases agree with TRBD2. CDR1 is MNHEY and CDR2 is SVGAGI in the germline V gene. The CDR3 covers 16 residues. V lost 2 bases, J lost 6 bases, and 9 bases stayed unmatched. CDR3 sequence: CASSYASGNPGDTQYF. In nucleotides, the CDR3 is TGTGCCAGCAGTTACGCTAGCGGGAATCCTGGGGATACGCAGTATTTT.

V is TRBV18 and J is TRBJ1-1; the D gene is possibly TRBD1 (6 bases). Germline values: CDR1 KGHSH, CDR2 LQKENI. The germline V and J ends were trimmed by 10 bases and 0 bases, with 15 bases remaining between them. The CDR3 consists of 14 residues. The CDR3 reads CAIASGGLNTEAFF. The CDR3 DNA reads TGTGCCATCGCTAGTGGGGGCCTGAACACTGAAGCTTTCTTT.

CDR3 in amino acids: CASSFRTSGRARSSYNEQFF. The CDR3 region has the DNA TGTGCCAGCAGCTTTAGGACTAGCGGGAGAGCCAGAAGCTCCTACAATGAGCAGTTCTTC. This rearrangement joins TRBV9 to TRBJ2-1; the match to TRBD2 covers 13 bases. CDR1 is SGDLS, CDR2 YYNGEE, per germline. V lost 4 bases and J lost 0; bases outside the gene matches: 13. This CDR3 spans 20 amino acids.

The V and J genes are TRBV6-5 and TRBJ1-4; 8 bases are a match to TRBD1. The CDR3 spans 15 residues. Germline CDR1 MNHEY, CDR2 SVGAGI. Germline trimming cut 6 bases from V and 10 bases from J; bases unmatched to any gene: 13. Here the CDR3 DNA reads TGTGCCAGCAGACCTACCGGGACAGGTGCTGGAAAACTGTTTTTT. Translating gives CASRPTGTGAGKLFF.

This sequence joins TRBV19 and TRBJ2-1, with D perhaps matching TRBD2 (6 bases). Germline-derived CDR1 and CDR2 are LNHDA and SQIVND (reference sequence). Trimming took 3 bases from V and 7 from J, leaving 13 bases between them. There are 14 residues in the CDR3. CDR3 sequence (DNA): TGTGCCAGTAGTATTGGTCTAGCGCGAAATGAGCAGTTCTTC. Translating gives CASSIGLARNEQFF. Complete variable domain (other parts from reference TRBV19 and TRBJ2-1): DGGITQSPKYLFRKEGQNVTLSCEQNLNHDAMYWYRQDPGQGLRLIYYSQIVNDFQKGDIAEGYSVSREKKESFPLTVTSAQKNPTAFYLCASSIGLARNEQFFGPGTRLTVL.

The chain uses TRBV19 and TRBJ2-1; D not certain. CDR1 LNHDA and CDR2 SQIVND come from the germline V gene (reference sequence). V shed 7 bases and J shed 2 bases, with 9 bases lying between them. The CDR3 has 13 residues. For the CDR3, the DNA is TGTGCCAGTACCCCCCCTACCTACAATGAGCAGTTCTTC. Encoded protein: CASTPPTYNEQFF.

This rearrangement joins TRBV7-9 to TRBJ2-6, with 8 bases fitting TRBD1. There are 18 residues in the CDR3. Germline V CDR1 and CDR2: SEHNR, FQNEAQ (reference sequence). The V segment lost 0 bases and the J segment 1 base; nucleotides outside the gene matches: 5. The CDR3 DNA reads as TGTGCCAGCAGCTTAGCGGGCAGGGGGCTGTCTGGGGCCAACGTCCTGACTTTC. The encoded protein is CASSLAGRGLSGANVLTF.

In DNA form, the CDR3 reads TGTGCCAGGACTGAGGTGTCGTCCAATCAGCCCCAGCATTTT. Its protein is CARTEVSSNQPQHF. The chain is built from TRBV6-7 and TRBJ1-5, with D uncertain. TRBV6-7 is sorted into the ORF group, with uncertain function. V lost 9 bases to trimming and J lost 3 bases, with 15 bases between them. CDR3 size: 14 residues.

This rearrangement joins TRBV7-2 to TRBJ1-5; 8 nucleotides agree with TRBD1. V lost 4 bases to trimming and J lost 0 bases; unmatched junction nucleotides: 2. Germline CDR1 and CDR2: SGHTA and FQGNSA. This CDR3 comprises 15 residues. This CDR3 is CASSSRGHSNQPQHF. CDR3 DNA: TGTGCCAGCAGCTCCAGGGGGCATAGCAATCAGCCCCAGCATTTT.

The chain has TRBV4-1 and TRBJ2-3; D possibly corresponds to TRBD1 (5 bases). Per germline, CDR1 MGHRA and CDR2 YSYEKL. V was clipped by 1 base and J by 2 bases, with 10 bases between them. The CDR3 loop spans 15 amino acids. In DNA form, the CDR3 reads TGCGCCAGCAGCCAAGGCACAGGCCTCACAGATACGCAGTATTTT. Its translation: CASSQGTGLTDTQYF.

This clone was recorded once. The CDR3 DNA reads TGTGCCAGTACCTCGGACAGGAGTTTTTATAGCTACACCTTC. As protein: CASTSDRSFYSYTF. The gene calls are TRBV19 and TRBJ1-2; 7 nucleotides align to TRBD1. The V gene's germline CDR1 is LNHDA and CDR2 SQIVND (reference sequence). The ends lost 7 bases at V and 9 bases at J; junction bases unmatched: 14. CDR3 length: 14 residues.

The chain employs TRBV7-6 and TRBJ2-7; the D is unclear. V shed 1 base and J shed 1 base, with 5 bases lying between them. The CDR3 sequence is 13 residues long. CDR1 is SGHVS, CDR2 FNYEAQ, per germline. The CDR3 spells CASSLVPSYEQYF. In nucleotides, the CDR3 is TGTGCCAGCAGCTTAGTCCCTTCCTACGAGCAGTACTTC.

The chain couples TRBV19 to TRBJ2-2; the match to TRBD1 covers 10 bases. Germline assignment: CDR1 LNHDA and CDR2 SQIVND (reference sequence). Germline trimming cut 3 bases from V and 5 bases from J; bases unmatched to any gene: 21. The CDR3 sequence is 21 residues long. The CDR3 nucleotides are TGTGCCAGTAGTATGGGGGACAGGGGACGCGTGGGAAGGGATTTGACCGGGGAGCTGTTTTTT. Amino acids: CASSMGDRGRVGRDLTGELFF.

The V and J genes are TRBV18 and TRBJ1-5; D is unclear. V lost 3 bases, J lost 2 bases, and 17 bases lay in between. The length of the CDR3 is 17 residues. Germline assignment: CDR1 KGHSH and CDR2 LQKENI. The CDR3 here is CASSPFRPRRGNQPQHF. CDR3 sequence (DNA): TGTGCCAGCTCACCGTTCAGGCCGAGGAGGGGCAATCAGCCCCAGCATTTT.

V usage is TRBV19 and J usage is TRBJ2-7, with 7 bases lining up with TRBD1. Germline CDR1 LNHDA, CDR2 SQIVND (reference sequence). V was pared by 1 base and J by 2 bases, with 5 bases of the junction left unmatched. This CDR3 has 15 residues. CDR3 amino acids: CASSIGGGKTYEQYF. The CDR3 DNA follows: TGTGCCAGTAGTATAGGAGGGGGCAAGACCTACGAGCAGTACTTC.

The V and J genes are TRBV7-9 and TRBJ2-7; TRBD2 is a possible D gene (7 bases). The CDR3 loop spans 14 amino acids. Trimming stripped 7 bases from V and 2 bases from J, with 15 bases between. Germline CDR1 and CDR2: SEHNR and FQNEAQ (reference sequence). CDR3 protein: CASTTWEGAYEQYF. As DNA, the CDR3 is TGTGCCAGCACCACGTGGGAGGGGGCCTACGAGCAGTACTTC.

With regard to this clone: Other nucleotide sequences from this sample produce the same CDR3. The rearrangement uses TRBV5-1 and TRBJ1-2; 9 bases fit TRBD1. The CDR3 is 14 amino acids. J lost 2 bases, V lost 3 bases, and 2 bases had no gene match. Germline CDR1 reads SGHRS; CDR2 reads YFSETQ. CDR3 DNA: TGCGCCAGCAGCTCCGGACAGGGGAACTATGGCTACACCTTC. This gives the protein CASSSGQGNYGYTF.

The CDR3 is CASSPTRTGGAYNEQFF. CDR3 sequence (DNA): TGTGCCAGCAGCCCGACCAGGACGGGCGGGGCCTACAATGAGCAGTTCTTC. The chain employs TRBV7-6 and TRBJ2-1; a weak D match, TRBD2 (6 bases). The CDR3 covers 17 residues. Germline assignment: CDR1 SGHVS and CDR2 FNYEAQ. The V and J ends lost 5 bases and 2 bases respectively, with 19 bases between them.

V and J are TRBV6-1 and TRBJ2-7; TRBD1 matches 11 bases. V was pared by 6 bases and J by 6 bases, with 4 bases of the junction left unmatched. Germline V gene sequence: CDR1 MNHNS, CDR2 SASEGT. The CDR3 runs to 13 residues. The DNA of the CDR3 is TGTGCCAGCAGATGGACAGGGGGCATCGAGCAGTACTTC. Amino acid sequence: CASRWTGGIEQYF.

The chain's CDR3 is CASSLEAGMGTEAFF. The CDR3 nucleotides are TGTGCCAGCAGCTTAGAGGCAGGGATGGGCACTGAAGCTTTCTTT. This chain connects TRBV7-6 to TRBJ1-1, with D possibly matching TRBD1 (5 bases). Germline values: CDR1 SGHVS, CDR2 FNYEAQ. The CDR3 runs 15 residues. The V end lost 1 base, the J end lost 4 bases, and 13 bases lay between the germline ends.

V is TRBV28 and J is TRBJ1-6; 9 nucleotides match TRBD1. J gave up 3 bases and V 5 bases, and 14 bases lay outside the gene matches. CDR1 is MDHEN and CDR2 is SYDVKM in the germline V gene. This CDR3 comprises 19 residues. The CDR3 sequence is CASSLGTGRGGIYNSPLHF. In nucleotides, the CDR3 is TGTGCCAGCAGTCTAGGGACAGGGCGAGGGGGGATCTATAATTCACCCCTCCACTTT.

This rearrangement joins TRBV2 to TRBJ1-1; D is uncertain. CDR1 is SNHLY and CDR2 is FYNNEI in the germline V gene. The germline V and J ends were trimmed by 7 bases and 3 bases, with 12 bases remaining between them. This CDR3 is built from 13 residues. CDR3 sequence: CASNEGSYTEAFF. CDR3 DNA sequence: TGTGCCAGCAACGAGGGCTCCTACACTGAAGCTTTCTTT.